This entry lists 26 T cell receptor beta chains sequenced from one sample in a study of control samples from healthy donors and cancer patients. The method was immunoSEQ multiplex PCR; TCRdb's version includes in-frame clones alone and lacks a portion of them. The sample yields roughly 170,000 clones, roughly 93% seen once. The sample comprised blood. Receptors were obtained from a woman aged 60-75 years in good health.

This chain uses TRBV7-2 with TRBJ2-7, with 9 bases identical to TRBD2. Germline loops: CDR1 SGHTA, CDR2 FQGNSA. V lost 7 bases and J lost 0; bases outside the gene matches: 4. The CDR3 totals 14 residues. The CDR3 nucleotides read TGTGCCAGCACCCCTAGCGGGGACTCCTACGAGCAGTACTTC. Protein product: CASTPSGDSYEQYF.

This chain connects TRBV7-7 to TRBJ2-7; 9 positions agree with TRBD1. Germline assignment: CDR1 SSHAT and CDR2 FNYEAQ (reference sequence). The V segment lost 5 bases and the J segment 4 bases; nucleotides outside the gene matches: 6. This CDR3 is built from 14 residues. The DNA for the CDR3 is TGTGCCAGCAGCCGAGGGACAGGGAGATACGAGCAGTACTTC. Amino acids: CASSRGTGRYEQYF.

V usage is TRBV20-1 and J usage is TRBJ2-3; possibly TRBD1 for D (7 bases). V shed 6 bases and J shed 9 bases, with 13 bases lying between them. Germline V gene sequence: CDR1 DFQATT, CDR2 SNEGSKA (reference sequence). The CDR3 is made up of 11 amino acids. This CDR3 reads CSALRGVTQYF. DNA of the CDR3: TGCAGTGCCCTCAGGGGGGTCACGCAGTATTTT.

The V call is TRBV7-9, the J call TRBJ1-2, with TRBD1 as a possible D gene (5 bases). CDR1 SEHNR and CDR2 FQNEAQ come from the germline V gene (reference sequence). This CDR3 has 13 amino acids. V lost 5 bases, J lost 1 base, and 8 bases lay in between. The CDR3 spells CASSLTVNYGYTF. The CDR3 bases are TGTGCCAGCAGCCTGACAGTTAACTATGGCTACACCTTC.

The V and J genes are TRBV6-2 or TRBV6-3 and TRBJ1-4; TRBD1 is a possible D gene (6 bases). The CDR3 sequence is 12 residues long. Germline CDR1 reads MNHEY; CDR2 reads SVGEGT. V lost 6 bases and J 12 bases, leaving 14 bases between the germline ends. The CDR3 protein is CASSLGDIQLFF. The CDR3 DNA sequence: TGTGCCAGCAGCTTAGGGGACATTCAACTGTTTTTT.

This chain uses TRBV7-9 with TRBJ2-1; 8 bases are shared with TRBD2. The V gene's germline CDR1 is SEHNR and CDR2 FQNEAQ (reference sequence). Trimming removed 3 bases from V and 4 bases from J; junction bases left unmatched: 11. This CDR3 region has 17 residues. The CDR3: CASSFSPTGGGYNEQFF. CDR3 in DNA: TGTGCCAGCAGCTTCAGTCCCACGGGGGGGGGATACAATGAGCAGTTCTTC.

The J gene is TRBJ2-3, the V gene TRBV5-8, with 10 bases identical to TRBD2. V shed 4 bases, J shed 2 bases, and the junction held 4 bases outside the gene matches. The CDR3 extends over 15 amino acids. The germline CDR1 and CDR2 sequences are SGHTS and YDEGEE. CDR3 nucleotides: TGTGCCAGCAGCCCAGGACTAGCGGTCACAGATACGCAGTATTTT. This translates into CASSPGLAVTDTQYF. Full variable domain (missing parts from reference TRBV5-8 and TRBJ2-3): EAGVTQSPTHLIKTRGQQATLRCSPISGHTSVYWYQQALGLGLQFLLWYDEGEERNRGNFPPRFSGRQFPNYSSELNVNALELEDSALYLCASSPGLAVTDTQYFGPGTRLTVL.

A single count supports this clone. The V and J genes are TRBV12-3 or TRBV12-4 and TRBJ1-4; unclear D gene. Trimming cost V 6 bases and J 4 bases, with 9 bases left between them. The CDR3 consists of 13 residues. The CDR3 protein is CASSNGGNEKLFF. CDR3 nucleotide sequence: TGTGCCAGCAGCAACGGAGGTAATGAAAAACTGTTTTTT.

This clone has only a few counts. This rearrangement joins TRBV2 to TRBJ1-5; 9 bases map to TRBD1. The ends lost 7 bases at V and 7 bases at J; junction bases unmatched: 8. The germline gives CDR1 SNHLY, CDR2 FYNNEI. The CDR3 is made up of 14 amino acids. The CDR3 spells CASNRQGGGQPQHF. In DNA form, the CDR3 reads TGTGCCAGCAATCGACAGGGGGGCGGACAGCCCCAGCATTTT.

The CDR3: CSASPGTGTSGYTF. The CDR3 DNA reads TGCAGTGCTAGTCCCGGGACAGGGACTTCTGGCTACACCTTC. The chain combines TRBV20-1 with TRBJ1-2; the match to TRBD1 covers 9 bases. Per the germline V gene, CDR1 is DFQATT and CDR2 is SNEGSKA (reference sequence). The CDR3 totals 14 residues. With V trimmed by 3 bases and J by 7 bases, 9 bases remained unmatched.

The rearrangement joins TRBV4-1 to TRBJ2-7, with TRBD2 identical over 8 bases. From germline, CDR1 is MGHRA and CDR2 YSYEKL. V shed 0 bases, J shed 3 bases, and the junction held 22 bases outside the gene matches. The CDR3 totals 21 residues. The CDR3 nucleotides read TGCGCCAGCAGCCAAGATGGCGAGGTAATAGCGGGGAAAAACCCCAGCTACGAGCAGTACTTC. This encodes CASSQDGEVIAGKNPSYEQYF.

This clone occurred a few times. V is TRBV9 and J is TRBJ2-1, with unresolved D. The CDR3 is 13 amino acids. Trimming removed 1 base at V and 6 bases at J, with 8 bases between. Germline values: CDR1 SGDLS, CDR2 YYNGEE. CDR3 loop: CASSVFQINEQFF. CDR3 sequence (DNA): TGTGCCAGCAGCGTATTTCAAATCAATGAGCAGTTCTTC.

The V gene is TRBV7-2, the J gene TRBJ2-7; TRBD1 aligns across 7 bases. The CDR3 totals 14 residues. The germline V gene has CDR1 SGHTA and CDR2 FQGNSA. With V trimmed by 3 bases and J by 0 bases, 2 bases remained unmatched. The CDR3 DNA is TGTGCCAGCAGCTTGGACAGGTCCTCCTACGAGCAGTACTTC. Translation: CASSLDRSSYEQYF.

This rearrangement joins TRBV7-6 to TRBJ1-3, with D perhaps TRBD1 (5 bases). Trimming took off 3 bases at V and 2 bases at J, with 17 bases between the two ends. This CDR3 is 17 amino acids long. CDR1 is SGHVS, CDR2 FNYEAQ, per germline. CDR3 sequence: CASSFFLRGRAGNTIYF. The DNA for the CDR3 is TGTGCCAGCAGCTTCTTTTTAAGGGGACGCGCTGGAAACACCATATATTTT.

J is TRBJ2-3 and V is TRBV2; D is perhaps TRBD2 (5 bases). Trimming stripped 5 bases from V and 0 bases from J, with 12 bases between. Germline-derived CDR1 and CDR2 are SNHLY and FYNNEI. The CDR3 loop spans 15 amino acids. The CDR3 DNA is TGTGCCAGCAGTCAGTTGGGAGCCAGCACAGATACGCAGTATTTT. It encodes CASSQLGASTDTQYF.

The CDR3 sequence is CASSQEWSGETSYNEQFF. CDR3 bases: TGTGCCAGCAGCCAAGAATGGAGCGGGGAGACTTCCTACAATGAGCAGTTCTTC. The chain couples TRBV3-1 (or the pseudogene TRBV3-2) to TRBJ2-1; TRBD2 aligns across 7 bases. The CDR3 is 18 amino acids. Germline V lookup: CDR1 LGHDT, CDR2 YNNKEL (reference sequence). V dropped 0 bases and J dropped 1; count of bases not matched to a gene: 9.

The table lists this clone with a count of one. This sequence joins TRBV18 and TRBJ2-5; unclear D gene. Germline CDR1 reads KGHSH; CDR2 reads LQKENI. CDR3 length: 14 residues. Deletions cut 0 bases from V and 2 bases from J, with 7 bases between. Here the CDR3 DNA reads TGTGCCAGCTCACCACCAGGTCGGCAAGAGACCCAGTACTTC. Translating it yields CASSPPGRQETQYF.

J is TRBJ1-1 and V is TRBV29-1; TRBD1 agrees at 9 bases. Germline loops: CDR1 SQVTM, CDR2 ANQGSEA. V lost 7 bases and J lost 5; bases outside the gene matches: 8. The CDR3 spans 13 residues. The CDR3 loop reads CSGRDRVRTEAFF. CDR3 nucleotides: TGCAGCGGGAGGGACAGGGTGAGGACTGAAGCTTTCTTT.

The chain joins TRBV6-2 or TRBV6-3 to TRBJ2-5; TRBD2 aligns across 7 bases. Germline V gene lookup returns CDR1 MNHEY and CDR2 SVGEGT. V lost 5 bases, J lost 2 bases, and 8 bases stayed unmatched. CDR3 length: 15 amino acids. CDR3 sequence (DNA): TGTGCCAGCAGTCCCCACGAAGCGGGGCAAGAGACCCAGTACTTC. Translating it yields CASSPHEAGQETQYF.

The chain has TRBV7-2 and TRBJ2-3; D remains ambiguous. CDR3 length equals 17 residues. V was pared by 4 bases and J by 2 bases, with 19 bases between. Germline loops: CDR1 SGHTA, CDR2 FQGNSA. CDR3 residues: CASSSSESPRYTDTQYF. For the CDR3, the DNA is TGTGCCAGCAGCTCTTCAGAATCCCCCCGTTACACAGATACGCAGTATTTT.

V is TRBV5-1 and J is TRBJ1-1; tentative D call: TRBD1 (5 bases). Trimming took off 3 bases at V and 3 bases at J, with 15 bases between the two ends. CDR1 is SGHRS and CDR2 is YFSETQ in the germline V gene. CDR3 length equals 15 residues. The CDR3 coding sequence is TGCGCCAGCAGCTCCATGGGGCTGGCGGACACTGAAGCTTTCTTT. It yields the protein CASSSMGLADTEAFF.

V usage is TRBV7-9 and J usage is TRBJ1-4, with a weak D call TRBD1 (6 bases). This CDR3 comprises 14 residues. The germline V gene has CDR1 SEHNR and CDR2 FQNEAQ (reference sequence). V shed 5 bases and J shed 5 bases, with 12 bases lying between them. The CDR3 DNA sequence: TGTGCCAGCAGCCTACTGCAGGGGAATGAAAAACTGTTTTTT. Protein product: CASSLLQGNEKLFF.

This chain joins TRBV4-3 and TRBJ1-3, with no clear D. The germline CDR1 and CDR2 sequences are LGHNA and YSLEER. The CDR3 has 17 residues. The germline V and J ends were trimmed by 0 bases and 0 bases, with 12 bases remaining between them. The CDR3 is CASSQDLQPLSGNTIYF. CDR3 nucleotide sequence: TGCGCCAGCAGCCAAGATCTGCAGCCACTCTCTGGAAACACCATATATTTT.

V is TRBV5-6 and J is TRBJ1-2; TRBD1 matches at 7 bases. The CDR3 extends over 14 amino acids. Trimming removed 0 bases from V and 7 bases from J; junction bases left unmatched: 6. CDR1 is SGHDT, CDR2 YYEEEE, per germline. In nucleotides, the CDR3 is TGTGCCAGCAGCTTGGTTGACAGGGACCGTGGCTACACCTTC. As protein: CASSLVDRDRGYTF. The whole variable domain, remainder taken from reference TRBV5-6 and TRBJ1-2, is DAGVTQSPTHLIKTRGQQVTLRCSPKSGHDTVSWYQQALGQGPQFIFQYYEEEERQRGNFPDRFSGHQFPNYSSELNVNALLLGDSALYLCASSLVDRDRGYTFGSGTRLTVV.

This clone was seen just once. The rearrangement uses TRBV29-1 and TRBJ1-4, with 9 bases identical to TRBD1. Unmatched junction bases numbered 7, after V lost 6 bases and J lost 11 bases. The CDR3 is made up of 12 amino acids. Germline V CDR1 and CDR2: SQVTM, ANQGSEA. The CDR3: CSVGDRVEKLFF. The CDR3 DNA sequence: TGCAGCGTCGGGGACAGGGTGGAGAAACTGTTTTTT. Supplemented by reference TRBV29-1 and TRBJ1-4, the full variable domain reads SAVISQKPSRDICQRGTSLTIQCQVDSQVTMMFWYRQQPGQSLTLIATANQGSEATYESGFVIDKFPISRPNLTFSTLTVSNMSPEDSSIYLCSVGDRVEKLFFGSGTQLSVL.

The V call is TRBV18, the J call TRBJ1-2; D possibly corresponds to TRBD1 (6 bases). V was clipped by 6 bases and J by 8 bases, with 22 bases between them. The CDR3 extends over 15 amino acids. The V gene's germline CDR1 is KGHSH and CDR2 LQKENI. CDR3 residues: CASSPDLQGGGGYTF. DNA of the CDR3: TGTGCCAGCTCGCCCGACCTACAGGGAGGGGGAGGCTACACCTTC.